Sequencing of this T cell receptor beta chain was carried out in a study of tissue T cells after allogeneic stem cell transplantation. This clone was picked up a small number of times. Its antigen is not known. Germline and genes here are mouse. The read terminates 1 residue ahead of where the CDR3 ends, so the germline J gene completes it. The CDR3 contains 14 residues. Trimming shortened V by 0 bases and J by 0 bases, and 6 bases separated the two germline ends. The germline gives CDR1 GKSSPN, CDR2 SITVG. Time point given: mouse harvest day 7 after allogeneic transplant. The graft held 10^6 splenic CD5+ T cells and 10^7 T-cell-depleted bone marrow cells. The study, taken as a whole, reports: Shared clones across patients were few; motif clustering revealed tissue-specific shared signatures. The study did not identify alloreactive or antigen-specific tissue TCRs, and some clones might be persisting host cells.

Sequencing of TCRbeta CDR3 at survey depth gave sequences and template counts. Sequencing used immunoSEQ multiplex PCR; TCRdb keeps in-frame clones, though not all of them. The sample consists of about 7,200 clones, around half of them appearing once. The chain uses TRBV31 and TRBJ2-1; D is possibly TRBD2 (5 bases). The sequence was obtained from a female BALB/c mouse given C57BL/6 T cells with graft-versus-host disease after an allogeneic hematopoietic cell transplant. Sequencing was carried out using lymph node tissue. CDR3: CAWSLGVNYAEQFF. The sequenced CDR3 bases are TGTGCCTGGAGTCTTGGGGTTAACTATGCTGAGCAGTTC.